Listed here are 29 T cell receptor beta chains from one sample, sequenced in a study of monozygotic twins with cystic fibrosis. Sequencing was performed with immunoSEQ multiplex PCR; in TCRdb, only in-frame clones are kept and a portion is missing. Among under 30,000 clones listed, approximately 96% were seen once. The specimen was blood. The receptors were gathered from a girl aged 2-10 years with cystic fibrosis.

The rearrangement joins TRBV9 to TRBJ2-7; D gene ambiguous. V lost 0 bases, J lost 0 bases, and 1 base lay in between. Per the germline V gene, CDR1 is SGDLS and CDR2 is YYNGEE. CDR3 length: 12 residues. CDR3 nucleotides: TGTGCCAGCAGCGTAGACTCCTACGAGCAGTACTTC. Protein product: CASSVDSYEQYF.

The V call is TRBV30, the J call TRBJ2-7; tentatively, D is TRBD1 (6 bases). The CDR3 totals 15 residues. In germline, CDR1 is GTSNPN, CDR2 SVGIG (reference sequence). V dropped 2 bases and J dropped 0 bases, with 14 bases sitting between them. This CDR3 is CAWSRGQTSSYEQYF. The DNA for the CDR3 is TGTGCCTGGAGTCGCGGACAGACGAGCTCCTACGAGCAGTACTTC.

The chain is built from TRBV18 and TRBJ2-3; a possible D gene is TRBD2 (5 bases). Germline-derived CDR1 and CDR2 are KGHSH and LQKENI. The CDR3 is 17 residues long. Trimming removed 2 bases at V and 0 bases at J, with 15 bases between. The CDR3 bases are TGTGCCAGCTCACCAGAGGTCAGCGGAGCTAGCACAGATACGCAGTATTTT. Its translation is CASSPEVSGASTDTQYF. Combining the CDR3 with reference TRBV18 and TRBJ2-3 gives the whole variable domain NAGVMQNPRHLVRRRGQEARLRCSPMKGHSHVYWYRQLPEEGLKFMVYLQKENIIDESGMPKERFSAEFPKEGPSILRIQQVVRGDSAAYFCASSPEVSGASTDTQYFGPGTRLTVL.

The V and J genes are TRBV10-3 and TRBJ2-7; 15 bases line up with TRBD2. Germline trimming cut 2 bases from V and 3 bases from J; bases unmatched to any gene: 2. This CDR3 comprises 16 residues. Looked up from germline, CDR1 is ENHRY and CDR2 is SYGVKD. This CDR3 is CAISEGTSGRFYEQYF. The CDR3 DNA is TGTGCCATCAGTGAGGGGACTAGCGGGAGGTTCTACGAGCAGTACTTC.

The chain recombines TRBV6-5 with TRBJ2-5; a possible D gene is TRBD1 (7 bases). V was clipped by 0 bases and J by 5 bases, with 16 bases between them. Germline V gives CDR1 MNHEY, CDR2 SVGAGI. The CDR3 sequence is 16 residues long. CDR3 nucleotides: TGTGCCAGCAGTTACTCTGTCGACAGGGAGGTCGAGACCCAGTACTTC. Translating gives CASSYSVDREVETQYF.

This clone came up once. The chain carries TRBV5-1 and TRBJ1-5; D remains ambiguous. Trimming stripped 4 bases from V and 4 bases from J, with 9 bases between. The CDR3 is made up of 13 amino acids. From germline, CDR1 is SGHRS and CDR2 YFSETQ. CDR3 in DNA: TGCGCCAGCAGCCCAACCCCGAATCAGCCCCAGCATTTT. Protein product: CASSPTPNQPQHF.

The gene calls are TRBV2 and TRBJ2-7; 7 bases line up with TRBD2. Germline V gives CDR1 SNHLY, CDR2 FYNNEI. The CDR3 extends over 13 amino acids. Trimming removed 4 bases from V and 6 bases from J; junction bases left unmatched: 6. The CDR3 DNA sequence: TGTGCCAGCAGTGGCGGGAGAATCTCCGAGCAGTACTTC. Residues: CASSGGRISEQYF.

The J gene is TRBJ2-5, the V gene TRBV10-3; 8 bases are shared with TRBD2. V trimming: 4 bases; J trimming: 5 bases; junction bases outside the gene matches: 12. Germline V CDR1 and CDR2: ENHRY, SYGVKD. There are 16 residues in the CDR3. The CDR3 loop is CAISAPGAGVVETQYF. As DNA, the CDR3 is TGTGCCATCAGTGCCCCAGGAGCGGGAGTCGTGGAGACCCAGTACTTC.

The CDR3 here is CASSLPSTGVENTIYF. The DNA for the CDR3 is TGTGCCAGCAGCTTACCCTCGACAGGGGTCGAAAACACCATATATTTT. This chain connects TRBV7-3 to TRBJ1-3; the match to TRBD1 covers 8 bases. CDR1 and CDR2 from the germline V gene are SGHTA and FQGTGA. The CDR3 runs 16 residues. Trimming cost V 2 bases and J 6 bases; bases outside gene matches: 9.

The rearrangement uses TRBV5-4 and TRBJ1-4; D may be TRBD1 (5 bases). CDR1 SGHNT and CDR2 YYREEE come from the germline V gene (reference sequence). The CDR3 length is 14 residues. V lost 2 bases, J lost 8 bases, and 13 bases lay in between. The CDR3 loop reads CASSFTGPEEKLFF. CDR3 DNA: TGTGCCAGCAGCTTCACAGGTCCGGAGGAAAAACTGTTTTTT.

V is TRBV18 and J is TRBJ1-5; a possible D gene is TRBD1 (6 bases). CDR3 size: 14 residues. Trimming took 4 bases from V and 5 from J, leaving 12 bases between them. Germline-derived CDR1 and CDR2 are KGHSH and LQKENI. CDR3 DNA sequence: TGTGCCAGCTCACTACAGGGAGGAGATCAGCCCCAGCATTTT. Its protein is CASSLQGGDQPQHF.

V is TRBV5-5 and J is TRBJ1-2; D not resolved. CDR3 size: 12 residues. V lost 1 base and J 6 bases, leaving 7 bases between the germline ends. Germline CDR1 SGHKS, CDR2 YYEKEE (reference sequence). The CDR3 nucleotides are TGTGCCAGCAGCTTGATTTTGCATGGCTACACCTTC. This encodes CASSLILHGYTF.

CDR3 amino acids: CASYNNYGYTF. DNA for the CDR3: TGCGCCAGCTACAATAACTATGGCTACACCTTC. The V and J genes are TRBV5-1 and TRBJ1-2; no clear D gene. V shed 7 bases and J shed 1 base, with 5 bases lying between them. There are 11 residues in the CDR3. Germline V gene sequence: CDR1 SGHRS, CDR2 YFSETQ.

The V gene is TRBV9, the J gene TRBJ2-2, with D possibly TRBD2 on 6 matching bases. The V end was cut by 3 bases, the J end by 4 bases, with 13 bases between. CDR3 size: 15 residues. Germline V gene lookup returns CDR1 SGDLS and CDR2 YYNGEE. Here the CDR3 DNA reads TGTGCCAGCAGCGCGGGACTGCCGATCACCGGGGAGCTGTTTTTT. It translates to CASSAGLPITGELFF. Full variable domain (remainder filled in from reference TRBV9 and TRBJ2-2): DSGVTQTPKHLITATGQRVTLRCSPRSGDLSVYWYQQSLDQGLQFLIQYYNGEERAKGNILERFSAQQFPDLHSELNLSSLELGDSALYFCASSAGLPITGELFFGEGSRLTVL.

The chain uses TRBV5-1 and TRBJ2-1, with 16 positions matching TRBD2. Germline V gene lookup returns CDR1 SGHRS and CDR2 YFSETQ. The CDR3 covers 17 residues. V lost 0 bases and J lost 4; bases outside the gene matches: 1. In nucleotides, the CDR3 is TGCGCCAGCAGCTTGGAGGGACTAGCGGGAGGGTACAATGAGCAGTTCTTC. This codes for CASSLEGLAGGYNEQFF.

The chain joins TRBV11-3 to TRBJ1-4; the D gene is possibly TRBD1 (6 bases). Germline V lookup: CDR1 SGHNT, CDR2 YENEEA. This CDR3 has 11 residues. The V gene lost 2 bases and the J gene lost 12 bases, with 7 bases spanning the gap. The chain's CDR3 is CASSLKGELFF. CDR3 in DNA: TGTGCCAGCAGCTTAAAGGGGGAACTGTTTTTT.

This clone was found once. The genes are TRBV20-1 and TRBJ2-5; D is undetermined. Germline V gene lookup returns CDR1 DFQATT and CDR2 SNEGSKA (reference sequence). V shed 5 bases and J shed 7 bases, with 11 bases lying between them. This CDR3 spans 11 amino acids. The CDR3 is CSARQALTQYF. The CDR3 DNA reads TGCAGTGCTCGCCAAGCCCTGACCCAGTACTTC.

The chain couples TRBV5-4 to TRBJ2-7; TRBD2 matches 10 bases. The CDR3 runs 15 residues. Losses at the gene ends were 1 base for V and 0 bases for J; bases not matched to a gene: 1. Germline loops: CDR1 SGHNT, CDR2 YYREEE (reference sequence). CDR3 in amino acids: CASSLPSGSSYEQYF. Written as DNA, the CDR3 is TGTGCCAGCAGCTTGCCTAGCGGGAGCTCCTACGAGCAGTACTTC.

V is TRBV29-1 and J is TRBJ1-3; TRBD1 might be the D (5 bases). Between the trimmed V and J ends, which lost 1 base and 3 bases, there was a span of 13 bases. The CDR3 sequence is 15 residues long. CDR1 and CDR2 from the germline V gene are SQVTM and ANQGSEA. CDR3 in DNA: TGCAGCGTTGAAGGCTTAGGACATAGTGGAAACACCATATATTTT. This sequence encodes CSVEGLGHSGNTIYF.

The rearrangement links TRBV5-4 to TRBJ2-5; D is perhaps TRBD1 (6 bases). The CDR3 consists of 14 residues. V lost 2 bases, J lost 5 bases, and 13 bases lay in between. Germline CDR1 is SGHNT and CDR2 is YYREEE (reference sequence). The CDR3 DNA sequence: TGTGCCAGCAGCTTCGATTGGGGGCAGGAGACCCAGTACTTC. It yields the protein CASSFDWGQETQYF.

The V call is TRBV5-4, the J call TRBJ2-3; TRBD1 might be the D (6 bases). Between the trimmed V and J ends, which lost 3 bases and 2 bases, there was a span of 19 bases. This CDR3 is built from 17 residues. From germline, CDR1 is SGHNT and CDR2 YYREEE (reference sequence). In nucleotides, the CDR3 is TGTGCCAGCAGCTCCGGGCGTACCAGGGGCTTCACAGATACGCAGTATTTT. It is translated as CASSSGRTRGFTDTQYF.

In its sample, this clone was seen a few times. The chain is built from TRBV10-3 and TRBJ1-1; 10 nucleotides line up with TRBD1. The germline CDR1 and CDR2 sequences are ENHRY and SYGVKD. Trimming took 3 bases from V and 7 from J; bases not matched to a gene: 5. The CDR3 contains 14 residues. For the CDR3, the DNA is TGTGCCATCAGTGACGGGACAGGGGTTGGTGAAGCTTTCTTT. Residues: CAISDGTGVGEAFF.

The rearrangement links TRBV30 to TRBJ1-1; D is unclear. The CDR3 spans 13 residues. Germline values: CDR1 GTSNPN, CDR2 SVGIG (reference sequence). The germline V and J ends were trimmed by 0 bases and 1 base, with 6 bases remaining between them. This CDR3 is CAWSVTQNTEAFF. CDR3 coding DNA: TGTGCCTGGAGTGTAACCCAGAACACTGAAGCTTTCTTT.

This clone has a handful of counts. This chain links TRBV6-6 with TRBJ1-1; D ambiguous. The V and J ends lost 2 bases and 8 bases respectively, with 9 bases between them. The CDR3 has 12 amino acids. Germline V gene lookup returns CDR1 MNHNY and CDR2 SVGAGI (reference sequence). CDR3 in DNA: TGTGCCAGCAGTTACCGGCAGGACGAAGCTTTCTTT. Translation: CASSYRQDEAFF.

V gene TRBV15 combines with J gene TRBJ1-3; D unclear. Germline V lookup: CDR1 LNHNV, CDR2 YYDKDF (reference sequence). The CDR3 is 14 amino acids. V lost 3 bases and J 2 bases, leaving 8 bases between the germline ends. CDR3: CATSRTSPGNTIYF. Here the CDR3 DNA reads TGTGCCACCAGCAGGACTAGTCCTGGAAACACCATATATTTT.

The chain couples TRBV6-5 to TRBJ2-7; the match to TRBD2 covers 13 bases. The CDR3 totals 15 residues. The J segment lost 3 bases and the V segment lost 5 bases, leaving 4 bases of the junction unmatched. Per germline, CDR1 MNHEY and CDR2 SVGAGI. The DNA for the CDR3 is TGTGCCAGCAGTCGGACTAGCGGGAGCTTCTACGAGCAGTACTTC. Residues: CASSRTSGSFYEQYF.

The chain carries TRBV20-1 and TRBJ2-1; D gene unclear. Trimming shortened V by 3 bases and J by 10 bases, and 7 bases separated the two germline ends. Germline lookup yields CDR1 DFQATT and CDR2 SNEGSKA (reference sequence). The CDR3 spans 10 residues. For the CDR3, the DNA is TGCAGTGCTAGTTTTCGGGAGCAGTTCTTC. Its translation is CSASFREQFF.

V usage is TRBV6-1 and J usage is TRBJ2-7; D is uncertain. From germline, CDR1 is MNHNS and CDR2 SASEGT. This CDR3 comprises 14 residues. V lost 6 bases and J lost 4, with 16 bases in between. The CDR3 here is CASSRPPPRYEQYF. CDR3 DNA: TGTGCCAGCAGCCGACCCCCCCCGAGGTACGAGCAGTACTTC.

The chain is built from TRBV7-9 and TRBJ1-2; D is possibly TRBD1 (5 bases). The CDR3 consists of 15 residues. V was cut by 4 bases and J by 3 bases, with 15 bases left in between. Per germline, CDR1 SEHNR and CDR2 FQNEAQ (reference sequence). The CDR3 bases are TGTGCCAGCAGCTCCCGTGGAGGGGTGGACTATGGCTACACCTTC. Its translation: CASSSRGGVDYGYTF.